This entry features one T cell receptor (beta chain) sequence. The sample originates from a study of shared clonotypes between healthy human individuals. The repertoire was sequenced with immunoSEQ multiplex PCR; TCRdb's copy has only in-frame clones and lacks some. The repertoire has some 1.5 million clones, 95% to 99% of them found once; the top ten carry less than 0.55%. The CDR3 sequence is 16 residues long. The junction had 9 bases not matched to a gene; V was cut back by 4 bases and J by 0 bases. The germline gives CDR1 LGHNA, CDR2 YNFKEQ. The V call is TRBV4-2, the J call TRBJ2-7; TRBD2 aligns across 7 bases. This receptor was taken from a man aged 30 to 39 in good health. Sequences were obtained from naive CD4+ T cells sorted from blood. This sample's subset: CD45RA+ positively selected. As DNA, the CDR3 is TGTGCCAGCAGCCTTCGGGGAGGGCGGGACTCCTACGAGCAGTACTTC. As protein: CASSLRGGRDSYEQYF.